This T cell receptor beta chain derives from a study of technical replicates of blood from a handful of donors. The data were produced by immunoSEQ multiplex PCR, yet TCRdb's version contains in-frame clones alone and is incomplete. This sample has roughly 72,000 clones; approximately 96% occur once, and the top ten carry 0.3% to 0.45%. Unmatched junction bases numbered 13, after V lost 6 bases and J lost 5 bases. Per the germline V gene, CDR1 is ENHRY and CDR2 is SYGVKD. CDR3 length: 16 amino acids. Material: T cells isolated from PBMCs. This chain joins TRBV10-3 and TRBJ1-2; 9 nucleotides match TRBD1. The source is a human donor in good health. The CDR3 sequence is CAISVSTGGAGYGYTF. DNA for the CDR3: TGTGCCATCAGCGTCTCCACAGGGGGCGCAGGGTATGGCTACACCTTC.